These 19 T cell receptor beta chains were all obtained from the same sample, sequenced in a study of T cell responses to AZD1222 COVID-19 vaccine (dated by TCRdb to about 2021). In the paper's terms, the time point label means: about 28 days (+/-7) after the second vaccine dose. The method behind the library was the immunoSEQ multiplex PCR assay. The table was pulled from immuneACCESS by TCRdb, which kept in-frame rearrangements only. Such tables lose some clones; where checked, under half of the loss comes from unresolved V genes, and the rest has no known cause. The sample table contains 120,000 to 150,000 clones; only one count was recorded for 90% to 95% of them. The ten largest make up under 4% of the sample. The sequencing here drew on peripheral blood, taken 28 days after the second AZD1222 dose. These receptor sequences come from an adult who received the AZD1222 COVID-19 vaccine.

The rearrangement links TRBV4-1 to TRBJ2-7; D may be TRBD1 (5 bases). Deletions cut 1 base from V and 6 bases from J, with 16 bases between. CDR3 length equals 15 residues. Germline-derived CDR1 and CDR2 are MGHRA and YSYEKL. The CDR3 nucleotides are TGCGCCAGCAGCCAAGTCCCCCGCGCAGGGCCCGAGCAGTACTTC. Translated: CASSQVPRAGPEQYF.

V gene TRBV5-1 combines with J gene TRBJ2-3; D might be TRBD1 (6 bases). The CDR3 length is 12 residues. Trimming removed 9 bases at V and 1 base at J, with 9 bases between. The germline V gene encodes CDR1 SGHRS and CDR2 YFSETQ. CDR3: CATRQGTDTQYF. The DNA of the CDR3 is TGCGCCACCCGACAGGGCACAGATACGCAGTATTTT.

J is TRBJ2-7 and V is TRBV29-1; the match to TRBD1 covers 9 bases. CDR3 length equals 15 residues. Germline-derived CDR1 and CDR2 are SQVTM and ANQGSEA. Germline trimming cut 0 bases from V and 2 bases from J; bases unmatched to any gene: 5. CDR3: CSVEEVGDRAYEQYF. In DNA form, the CDR3 reads TGCAGCGTTGAAGAAGTAGGGGACAGGGCCTACGAGCAGTACTTC.

This clone was observed a few times. The chain couples TRBV6-4 to TRBJ2-1; 10 bases fit TRBD1. The CDR3 is 15 residues long. The trim removed 5 bases at V and 7 bases at J, leaving 8 bases unmatched. Germline lookup yields CDR1 MRHNA and CDR2 SNTAGT. The CDR3 region is CASSPGQGRGNEQFF. The DNA for the CDR3 is TGTGCCAGCAGTCCGGGACAGGGGAGAGGGAATGAGCAGTTCTTC.

This sequence joins TRBV6-5 and TRBJ1-2; 7 nucleotides align to TRBD1. CDR1 and CDR2 from the germline V gene are MNHEY and SVGAGI. CDR3 length: 14 residues. V gave up 5 bases and J gave up 4 bases; unmatched junction bases: 7. CDR3 protein: CASSIRQGGYGYTF. The CDR3 region has the DNA TGTGCCAGCAGTATTCGACAGGGTGGCTATGGCTACACCTTC.

The V gene is TRBV6-4, the J gene TRBJ2-2; D possibly matches TRBD1 or TRBD2 (5 bases each). The V gene's germline CDR1 is MRHNA and CDR2 SNTAGT. Trimming left V 5 bases short and J 4 bases short, with 11 bases between. The CDR3 covers 14 residues. The DNA of the CDR3 is TGTGCCAGCAGTCGGGACCCTGGCACCGGGGAGCTGTTTTTT. It yields the protein CASSRDPGTGELFF.

The chain recombines TRBV15 with TRBJ1-3; D is undetermined. The V end was cut by 1 base, the J end by 0 bases, with 7 bases between. There are 15 residues in the CDR3. The germline V gene has CDR1 LNHNV and CDR2 YYDKDF (reference sequence). As DNA, the CDR3 is TGTGCCACCAGCAGAGTTGGGAACTCTGGAAACACCATATATTTT. This encodes CATSRVGNSGNTIYF.

The chain carries TRBV24-1 and TRBJ2-1; D possibly corresponds to TRBD2 (5 bases). Germline V gene sequence: CDR1 KGHDR, CDR2 SFDVKD. The ends were cut back, 3 bases at V and 4 bases at J, with 9 bases in the middle. The CDR3 spans 14 residues. The CDR3 sequence: CATSDHPGYNEQFF. The CDR3 DNA is TGTGCCACCAGTGATCACCCGGGGTACAATGAGCAGTTCTTC.

The chain uses TRBV5-1 and TRBJ1-3, with a weak D call TRBD1 (5 bases). The CDR3 sequence is 16 residues long. CDR1 and CDR2 from the germline V gene are SGHRS and YFSETQ. V was clipped by 0 bases and J by 0 bases, with 10 bases between them. CDR3: CASSLGGYNSGNTIYF. The DNA of the CDR3 is TGCGCCAGCAGCTTGGGGGGGTATAACTCTGGAAACACCATATATTTT.

The chain recombines TRBV27 with TRBJ2-3; weak D call: TRBD2 (6 bases). V lost 0 bases and J 4 bases, leaving 11 bases between the germline ends. Per germline, CDR1 MNHEY and CDR2 SMNVEV (reference sequence). This CDR3 is 15 amino acids long. CDR3: CASSLSSSGSDTQYF. CDR3 bases: TGTGCCAGCAGTTTATCATCCAGCGGGTCAGATACGCAGTATTTT.

This clone was detected only once. The chain couples TRBV30 to TRBJ2-2, with D tentatively TRBD2 (6 bases). Per germline, CDR1 GTSNPN and CDR2 SVGIG (reference sequence). The CDR3 loop spans 16 amino acids. V shed 1 base and J shed 4 bases, with 16 bases lying between them. This CDR3 is CAWSGLAGAGTGELFF. The CDR3 DNA follows: TGTGCCTGGAGTGGGCTGGCCGGAGCGGGCACCGGGGAGCTGTTTTTT.

The V gene is TRBV6-5, the J gene TRBJ2-2, with D unclear. Trimming left V 2 bases short and J 1 base short, with 8 bases between. The CDR3 length is 15 residues. Germline loops: CDR1 MNHEY, CDR2 SVGAGI. The DNA for the CDR3 is TGTGCCAGCAGTTACAGGGCTTTGAACACCGGGGAGCTGTTTTTT. Encoded protein: CASSYRALNTGELFF.

The genes are TRBV5-1 and TRBJ2-7, with 9 nucleotides matching TRBD1. V gave up 1 base and J gave up 2 bases; unmatched junction bases: 1. This CDR3 region has 14 residues. Germline V CDR1 and CDR2: SGHRS, YFSETQ. The CDR3 sequence is CASSLNRGPYEQYF. The DNA for the CDR3 is TGCGCCAGCAGCTTGAACAGGGGGCCCTACGAGCAGTACTTC. The full variable domain, rest sourced from reference TRBV5-1 and TRBJ2-7, is KAGVTQTPRYLIKTRGQQVTLSCSPISGHRSVSWYQQTPGQGLQFLFEYFSETQRNKGNFPGRFSGRQFSNSRSEMNVSTLELGDSALYLCASSLNRGPYEQYFGPGTRLTVT.

CDR3 protein: CASSTPWYYGYTF. Written as DNA, the CDR3 is TGTGCCAGTAGTACCCCCTGGTATTATGGCTACACCTTC. The chain joins TRBV19 to TRBJ1-2; D is unclear. Trimming took off 4 bases at V and 5 bases at J, with 11 bases between the two ends. The CDR3 sequence is 13 residues long. Germline V CDR1 and CDR2: LNHDA, SQIVND (reference sequence).

J is TRBJ2-3 and V is TRBV19; 10 bases line up with TRBD2. The CDR3 contains 17 residues. Trimming removed 5 bases from V and 1 base from J; junction bases left unmatched: 9. Germline V gene data show CDR1 as LNHDA and CDR2 as SQIVND (reference sequence). The CDR3 loop reads CASSLLSGTSGTDTQYF. The CDR3 DNA follows: TGTGCCAGTAGTCTACTTTCCGGGACTAGCGGCACAGATACGCAGTATTTT. The variable domain in full, with the rest retrieved from reference TRBV19 and TRBJ2-3, is DGGITQSPKYLFRKEGQNVTLSCEQNLNHDAMYWYRQDPGQGLRLIYYSQIVNDFQKGDIAEGYSVSREKKESFPLTVTSAQKNPTAFYLCASSLLSGTSGTDTQYFGPGTRLTVL.

This chain connects TRBV4-3 to TRBJ2-2, with D unresolved. The CDR3 sequence is 14 residues long. Germline CDR1 LGHNA, CDR2 YSLEER. The ends were cut back, 0 bases at V and 6 bases at J, with 8 bases in the middle. The CDR3 reads CASSQDVASGELFF. CDR3 DNA: TGCGCCAGCAGCCAAGATGTGGCATCCGGGGAGCTGTTTTTT.

The chain joins TRBV15 to TRBJ2-7, with D perhaps matching TRBD2 (5 bases). The CDR3 is 13 residues long. V lost 5 bases to trimming and J lost 3 bases, with 11 bases between them. Germline assignment: CDR1 LNHNV and CDR2 YYDKDF (reference sequence). DNA of the CDR3: TGTGCCACCAGCCAGGTAGCGAACTACGAGCAGTACTTC. Its protein is CATSQVANYEQYF.

This clone appeared a single time. The chain employs TRBV6-5 and TRBJ1-2; D possibly corresponds to TRBD1 (6 bases). The germline V gene has CDR1 MNHEY and CDR2 SVGAGI. V shed 0 bases and J shed 4 bases, with 15 bases lying between them. The length of the CDR3 is 16 residues. CDR3 residues: CASSYSVGGGFYGYTF. Here the CDR3 DNA reads TGTGCCAGCAGTTACTCGGTCGGGGGCGGGTTCTATGGCTACACCTTC.

The rearrangement joins TRBV9 to TRBJ2-3, with 9 bases aligning to TRBD1. CDR1 is SGDLS and CDR2 is YYNGEE in the germline V gene. The V gene end was trimmed by 3 bases and the J gene end by 0 bases; junction bases not matched to a gene: 5. The CDR3 loop spans 16 amino acids. CDR3 nucleotide sequence: TGTGCCAGCAGCGCCCCTGGGACAGGGAGCACAGATACGCAGTATTTT. The encoded protein is CASSAPGTGSTDTQYF.